This is a list of T cell receptor beta chains from one sample in a study of blood T cell repertoires in COVID-19. TCRdb keeps only in-frame clones here, not all; method: immunoSEQ multiplex PCR. The sample lists about 64,000 clones; 86% were seen once. The sample consisted of peripheral blood. These receptors originate from a man aged 45 to 65 with active COVID-19. The CDR3 runs from the conserved cysteine through the conserved F or W. Fields, in order: V gene, J gene, clone size, CDR3 length, D gene, CDR3 DNA, CDR3 protein. The D gene is left open where the match is weak. The size of a clone is reported for some rows only, either as once, few or many, or as a class for expanded clones.

>TRBV5-1|TRBJ2-6|NA|18|NA
TGCGCCAGCAGCTTGGCGCGGGACAGTAACTCTGGGGCCAACGTCCTGACTTTC
CASSLARDSNSGANVLTF
>TRBV6-5|TRBJ2-5|NA|14|TRBD2
TGTGCCAGCAGTTACAGCGGGAACCAAGAGACCCAGTACTTC
CASSYSGNQETQYF
>TRBV6-5|TRBJ2-7|once|14|TRBD1
TGTGCCAGCAGTCGGACAGGGGTAGCCTACGAGCAGTACTTC
CASSRTGVAYEQYF
>TRBV6-5|TRBJ2-7|NA|14|NA
TGTGCCAGCAGTTACTCGGGCAGCTCCTACGAGCAGTACTTC
CASSYSGSSYEQYF
>TRBV5-1|TRBJ2-2|NA|17|TRBD2
TGCGCCAGTCACAGGGTGTATAGCGGGGCGAGCACCGGGGAGCTGTTTTTT
CASHRVYSGASTGELFF
>TRBV29-1|TRBJ2-6|NA|15|TRBD1
TGCAGCGTTGAGACAGGGGGCTCTGGGGCCAACGTCCTGACTTTC
CSVETGGSGANVLTF
>TRBV5-4|TRBJ2-3|few|13|NA
TGTGCCAGCAGCTACAGGGCTACAGATACGCAGTATTTT
CASSYRATDTQYF
>TRBV27|TRBJ2-3|NA|14|TRBD1
TGTGCCAGCAGTTTAAGACAGGGACCAGATACGCAGTATTTT
CASSLRQGPDTQYF
>TRBV4-3|TRBJ2-5|NA|13|NA
TGCGCCAGCAGCCAAGGTAGAGGGGAGACCCAGTACTTC
CASSQGRGETQYF
>TRBV15|TRBJ2-5|NA|17|TRBD2
TGTGCCACCAGCAGGACTAGCGGGGGGGCTCGTAGGCAGACCCAGTACTTC
CATSRTSGGARRQTQYF
>TRBV30|TRBJ1-6|NA|12|TRBD1
TGTGCCTGGGAACAGGGGAATTCACCCCTCCACTTT
CAWEQGNSPLHF
>TRBV19|TRBJ1-1|NA|12|TRBD1
TGTGCCACCACAGGGGAAGTCGGTGAAGCTTTCTTT
CATTGEVGEAFF
>TRBV5-1|TRBJ2-7|NA|11|NA
TGCGCCAGCAGCGAAACTAGCGAGCAGTACTTC
CASSETSEQYF
>TRBV7-8|TRBJ1-1|NA|15|NA
TGTGCCAGCAGCCCGACAAGGCTCATGAACACTGAAGCTTTCTTT
CASSPTRLMNTEAFF
>TRBV28|TRBJ1-2|NA|12|NA
TGTGCCAGCAGCCTCCTTAACTATGGCTACACCTTC
CASSLLNYGYTF
>TRBV7-2|TRBJ1-2|NA|15|TRBD1
TGTGCCAGCAGCTTCCAGACAGGGGGAGACTATGGCTACACCTTC
CASSFQTGGDYGYTF
>TRBV2|TRBJ2-7|NA|14|TRBD2
TGTGCCAGCACCACTTTCGCGGGGGGGCGGGAGCAGTACTTC
CASTTFAGGREQYF
>TRBV28|TRBJ2-7|NA|12|NA
TGTGCCAGCAGTTCGGGAAGTAGGGAGCAGTACTTC
CASSSGSREQYF
>TRBV19|TRBJ1-1|NA|14|NA
TGTGCCAGTACCAAAACAGGGTCCTCCCCCCTAGCTTTCTTT
CASTKTGSSPLAFF
>TRBV3-1/TRBV3-2|TRBJ1-1|NA|11|NA
TGTGCCAGCAGCCAAGATAGTGAAGCTTTCTTT
CASSQDSEAFF
>TRBV24-1|TRBJ2-1|NA|17|TRBD1
TGTGCCACCAGTGATCATCTAGTCAGGGGGCAAGACAATGAGCAGTTCTTC
CATSDHLVRGQDNEQFF
>TRBV6-6|TRBJ1-1|NA|12|NA
TGTGCCAGCAGATTACGAATGACAGAAGCTTTCTTT
CASRLRMTEAFF
>TRBV6-2/TRBV6-3|TRBJ2-3|NA|14|NA
TGTGCCAGCAGTTCTCTTCCGGGCACAGATACGCAGTATTTT
CASSSLPGTDTQYF
>TRBV5-6|TRBJ2-7|NA|16|NA
TGTGCCAGCAGCTTGCGCTGGAGGAGGAGCTCCTACGAGCAGTACTTC
CASSLRWRRSSYEQYF
>TRBV7-9|TRBJ1-1|NA|12|NA
TGTGCCAGCAGCTTAGGTCTAACTGAAGCTTTCTTT
CASSLGLTEAFF
>TRBV7-2|TRBJ1-5|NA|15|TRBD1
TGTGCCAGCAGCTTAATGGGACAGGGCAATCAGCCCCAGCATTTT
CASSLMGQGNQPQHF
>TRBV28|TRBJ2-3|NA|15|NA
TGTGCCAGCAGTTTAGAGCAAGCTAGCACAGATACGCAGTATTTT
CASSLEQASTDTQYF
>TRBV27|TRBJ1-6|NA|15|TRBD1
TGTGCCAGCAGTTTCCGGGACAGGGGGCTTTCACCCCTCCACTTT
CASSFRDRGLSPLHF
>TRBV6-5|TRBJ2-7|NA|13|NA
TGTGCCAGCAGTTACTCGCAGAGAGGGCGGCGGTACTTC
CASSYSQRGRRYF
>TRBV6-1|TRBJ2-5|NA|13|NA
TGTGCCAGCAGTGAAGAAGCGCAAGAGACCCAGTACTTC
CASSEEAQETQYF
>TRBV7-9|TRBJ1-5|NA|16|TRBD1
TGTGCCAGCAGCTCTAAGGCTCCGGGACAGGGCAAGCCCCAGCATTTT
CASSSKAPGQGKPQHF